Below are 27 T cell receptor beta chains sequenced from a single sample in a study of blood T cell repertoires in COVID-19. The method was immunoSEQ multiplex PCR; TCRdb's version includes in-frame clones alone and lacks a portion of them. This table has 200,000 to 250,000 clones, more than 80% appearing once. Specimen: peripheral blood. These receptors originate from a man aged 30-40 years who had recovered from COVID-19.

As concerns this clone: The sample holds other DNA sequences that translate to the same CDR3. This chain connects TRBV10-1 to TRBJ1-1, with D possibly being TRBD1 (5 bases). Germline values: CDR1 WNHNN, CDR2 SYGVQD (reference sequence). The CDR3 contains 14 residues. Trimming removed 4 bases at V and 1 base at J, with 10 bases between. CDR3 residues: CASSGGTGNTEAFF. For the CDR3, the DNA is TGCGCCAGCAGTGGAGGCACAGGGAACACTGAAGCTTTCTTT.

V gene TRBV11-2 combines with J gene TRBJ2-3, with D maybe TRBD2 (5 bases). V lost 1 base and J 10 bases, leaving 6 bases between the germline ends. Germline V gene lookup returns CDR1 SGHAT and CDR2 FQNNGV. CDR3 length equals 11 residues. The CDR3 sequence: CASSLVRAQYF. DNA of the CDR3: TGTGCCAGCAGCTTAGTGAGGGCGCAGTATTTT.

The genes are TRBV6-5 and TRBJ1-2, with D tentatively TRBD1 (5 bases). V was clipped by 0 bases and J by 6 bases, with 14 bases between them. The CDR3 contains 15 residues. The V gene's germline CDR1 is MNHEY and CDR2 SVGAGI. The CDR3 reads CASSYSGQGFNGYTF. The CDR3 DNA follows: TGTGCCAGCAGTTACTCCGGGCAGGGATTCAATGGCTACACCTTC.

The count of this clone is one. The gene calls are TRBV18 and TRBJ2-4, with 10 bases identical to TRBD1. CDR3 length: 17 residues. J gave up 3 bases and V 5 bases, and 10 bases lay outside the gene matches. Germline CDR1 is KGHSH and CDR2 is LQKENI. The CDR3: CASSSTGDRGYKNIQYF. The CDR3, as DNA: TGTGCCAGCTCATCGACCGGGGACAGGGGATACAAAAACATTCAGTACTTC.

This clone appeared a few times. The rearrangement uses TRBV7-6 and TRBJ2-3; 9 bases map to TRBD2. CDR3 length equals 15 residues. Germline-derived CDR1 and CDR2 are SGHVS and FNYEAQ. Losses at the gene ends were 4 bases for V and 2 bases for J; bases not matched to a gene: 4. CDR3 amino acids: CASSYSGGDTDTQYF. CDR3 DNA: TGTGCCAGCAGCTATAGCGGGGGAGACACAGATACGCAGTATTTT.

The chain couples TRBV5-4 to TRBJ1-1; perhaps TRBD1 as D (5 bases). The CDR3 loop spans 14 amino acids. The V gene's germline CDR1 is SGHNT and CDR2 YYREEE (reference sequence). The ends were cut back, 6 bases at V and 8 bases at J, with 20 bases in the middle. CDR3 region: CASNPLGDETEAFF. CDR3 DNA: TGTGCCAGCAACCCGCTAGGGGATGAGACAGAAGCTTTCTTT.

The V and J genes are TRBV12-3 or TRBV12-4 and TRBJ1-2; 7 positions agree with TRBD1. V gave up 3 bases and J gave up 8 bases; unmatched junction bases: 6. CDR3 length: 13 residues. In DNA, the CDR3 is TGTGCCAGCAGTTTCGGACAGGCCGGGGGCTACACCTTC. It translates to CASSFGQAGGYTF.

Points on this clone: This specimen includes other DNA sequences encoding the same CDR3. The chain has TRBV24-1 and TRBJ1-2; D not certain. V was cut by 3 bases and J by 3 bases, with 10 bases left in between. This CDR3 is built from 14 residues. Germline CDR1 KGHDR, CDR2 SFDVKD. The CDR3 coding sequence is TGTGCCACCAGTGATCCGACCGGGTACTATGGCTACACCTTC. Amino acids: CATSDPTGYYGYTF.

This clone was recorded a few times. This chain uses TRBV27 with TRBJ1-4; 8 nucleotides align to TRBD1. The CDR3 runs to 16 residues. Looked up from germline, CDR1 is MNHEY and CDR2 is SMNVEV (reference sequence). V gave up 5 bases and J gave up 10 bases; unmatched junction bases: 15. Here the CDR3 reads CASSPIDGQGEGKLFF. CDR3 in DNA: TGTGCCAGCAGTCCGATTGACGGACAGGGAGAGGGAAAACTGTTTTTT.

The J gene is TRBJ2-1, the V gene TRBV7-2; 8 nucleotides agree with TRBD2. The germline gives CDR1 SGHTA, CDR2 FQGNSA. V dropped 5 bases and J dropped 1; count of bases not matched to a gene: 16. This CDR3 region has 19 residues. CDR3 bases: TGTGCCAGCAGCCCCCCGGGTCGTACGGCGGGGGGTTCCTACAATGAGCAGTTCTTC. Its protein product is CASSPPGRTAGGSYNEQFF.

The chain joins TRBV19 to TRBJ2-3, with D tentatively TRBD2 (5 bases). V was trimmed by 7 bases and J by 2 bases, leaving 16 bases between them. The CDR3 sequence is 15 residues long. Looked up from germline, CDR1 is LNHDA and CDR2 is SQIVND (reference sequence). The CDR3 loop is CASTKGVIHTDTQYF. CDR3 coding DNA: TGTGCCAGTACGAAGGGAGTGATCCACACAGATACGCAGTATTTT.

This chain links TRBV27 with TRBJ1-5; no clear D. The CDR3 runs to 16 residues. Germline CDR1 reads MNHEY; CDR2 reads SMNVEV (reference sequence). The V and J ends lost 6 bases and 3 bases respectively, with 18 bases between them. CDR3 coding DNA: TGTGCCAGCAGCCCCTTACCCTATCGGGTCAATCAGCCCCAGCATTTT. The encoded protein is CASSPLPYRVNQPQHF.

The chain recombines TRBV6-5 with TRBJ1-5; no clear D gene. V lost 6 bases and J 9 bases, leaving 9 bases between the germline ends. This CDR3 has 11 residues. Germline assignment: CDR1 MNHEY and CDR2 SVGAGI. The CDR3 DNA follows: TGTGCCAGCAGCCCCTCGGGGCCCCAGCATTTT. It codes for CASSPSGPQHF.

This clone has only a few counts. The CDR3 sequence is CASSIPGRNQPQHF. In DNA form, the CDR3 reads TGTGCCAGTAGTATCCCAGGGCGCAATCAGCCCCAGCATTTT. The V gene is TRBV19, the J gene TRBJ1-5, with D perhaps matching TRBD1 (5 bases). CDR1 LNHDA and CDR2 SQIVND come from the germline V gene (reference sequence). The CDR3 length is 14 residues. Between the trimmed V and J ends, which lost 3 bases and 2 bases, there was a span of 8 bases.

This chain uses TRBV6-5 with TRBJ1-1; no firm D call. Trimming removed 6 bases from V and 1 base from J, with 12 bases in between. Germline V CDR1 and CDR2: MNHEY, SVGAGI. There are 14 residues in the CDR3. The CDR3 coding sequence is TGTGCCAGCAGGGTTGTGGGAGGGAACACTGAAGCTTTCTTT. It codes for CASRVVGGNTEAFF.

This chain links TRBV5-1 with TRBJ2-7; no clear D gene. The CDR3 has 13 amino acids. Germline V gene sequence: CDR1 SGHRS, CDR2 YFSETQ. V was clipped by 2 bases and J by 5 bases, with 11 bases between them. CDR3 region: CASSLGWRNEQYF. DNA for the CDR3: TGCGCCAGCAGCTTAGGATGGCGGAACGAGCAGTACTTC.

The V call is TRBV6-2 or TRBV6-3, the J call TRBJ1-1; D unclear. Trimming removed 6 bases at V and 8 bases at J, with 10 bases between. The CDR3 extends over 11 amino acids. Germline lookup yields CDR1 MNHEY and CDR2 SVGEGT. In DNA, the CDR3 is TGTGCCAGCAGCGCTAGGTTGGAAGCTTTCTTT. Protein sequence: CASSARLEAFF.

The V and J genes are TRBV18 and TRBJ2-6; 10 bases line up with TRBD1. Looked up from germline, CDR1 is KGHSH and CDR2 is LQKENI. Trimming took 1 base from V and 4 from J; bases not matched to a gene: 10. This CDR3 has 19 amino acids. CDR3 nucleotide sequence: TGTGCCAGCTCACCACGTCAGGGGACAGGGGTAGCCGGGGCCAACGTCCTGACTTTC. Protein: CASSPRQGTGVAGANVLTF. The full variable domain, with the rest looked up from reference TRBV18 and TRBJ2-6, is NAGVMQNPRHLVRRRGQEARLRCSPMKGHSHVYWYRQLPEEGLKFMVYLQKENIIDESGMPKERFSAEFPKEGPSILRIQQVVRGDSAAYFCASSPRQGTGVAGANVLTFGAGSRLTVL.

This chain uses TRBV24-1 with TRBJ1-1, with D unresolved. Trimming shortened V by 3 bases and J by 1 base, and 5 bases separated the two germline ends. Germline V gives CDR1 KGHDR, CDR2 SFDVKD. This CDR3 spans 13 amino acids. CDR3 sequence reads: CATSDVGNTEAFF. The CDR3 DNA sequence: TGTGCCACCAGTGATGTCGGGAACACTGAAGCTTTCTTT.

This sequence joins TRBV30 and TRBJ2-5, with a possible D match to TRBD1 (8 bases). Germline CDR1 GTSNPN, CDR2 SVGIG (reference sequence). V was cut by 3 bases and J by 4 bases, with 15 bases left in between. The CDR3 consists of 14 residues. The CDR3 DNA reads TGTGCCTGGAGCCCACAGGGGGGGGGAGAGACCCAGTACTTC. This gives the protein CAWSPQGGGETQYF.

The chain recombines TRBV15 with TRBJ2-3, with 8 positions matching TRBD2. CDR3 length: 16 residues. V trimming: 3 bases; J trimming: 0 bases; junction bases outside the gene matches: 5. Germline CDR1 LNHNV, CDR2 YYDKDF (reference sequence). Here the CDR3 DNA reads TGTGCCACCAGCAGTGTAGCGGGGCTTAGCACAGATACGCAGTATTTT. Translating it yields CATSSVAGLSTDTQYF. The complete variable domain, with remaining parts taken from reference TRBV15 and TRBJ2-3, reads DAMVIQNPRYQVTQFGKPVTLSCSQTLNHNVMYWYQQKSSQAPKLLFHYYDKDFNNEADTPDNFQSRRPNTSFCFLDIRSPGLGDTAMYLCATSSVAGLSTDTQYFGPGTRLTVL.

The genes are TRBV5-8 and TRBJ1-1; 8 bases match TRBD1. V lost 6 bases, J lost 5 bases, and 9 bases stayed unmatched. The CDR3 sequence is 14 residues long. The germline gives CDR1 SGHTS, CDR2 YDEGEE. The CDR3 DNA sequence: TGTGCCAGCACTTCCGGACAGGGAATAACTGAAGCTTTCTTT. Amino acids: CASTSGQGITEAFF.

This chain links TRBV5-1 with TRBJ2-3, with 8 nucleotides matching TRBD1. This CDR3 has 16 amino acids. Germline CDR1 reads SGHRS; CDR2 reads YFSETQ. Trimming removed 5 bases from V and 2 bases from J; junction bases left unmatched: 10. CDR3 residues: CASSLPGQGTTDTQYF. Here the CDR3 DNA reads TGCGCCAGCAGTCTCCCTGGACAGGGCACCACAGATACGCAGTATTTT.

CDR3 protein: CASILGRTEAFF. The CDR3 DNA sequence: TGTGCCAGCATCCTGGGGAGGACTGAAGCTTTCTTT. The rearrangement uses TRBV6-6 and TRBJ1-1, with D unclear. The length of the CDR3 is 12 residues. The V end lost 7 bases, the J end lost 5 bases, and 11 bases lay between the germline ends. Germline V gives CDR1 MNHNY, CDR2 SVGAGI (reference sequence).

This clone has more than one count but fewer than ten. The chain couples TRBV5-4 to TRBJ2-7; the match to TRBD1 covers 9 bases. Trimming at V came to 4 bases and at J to 1 base, leaving 3 bases not matched to a gene. The germline V gene encodes CDR1 SGHNT and CDR2 YYREEE (reference sequence). The CDR3 is 14 amino acids. The CDR3 loop is CASSPGTGSYEQYF. The CDR3 DNA is TGTGCCAGCAGCCCGGGGACAGGGTCCTACGAGCAGTACTTC.

The chain employs TRBV5-6 and TRBJ2-7, with D perhaps TRBD1 (6 bases). There are 15 residues in the CDR3. Trimming removed 7 bases at V and 4 bases at J, with 21 bases between. Looked up from germline, CDR1 is SGHDT and CDR2 is YYEEEE. The CDR3 DNA follows: TGTGCCAGCCGACATTTTTCAGGGGAAATTTACGAGCAGTACTTC. Translation: CASRHFSGEIYEQYF.

The V gene is TRBV20-1, the J gene TRBJ1-6; D not certain. Trimming removed 3 bases from V and 10 bases from J, with 10 bases in between. This CDR3 has 12 residues. The germline gives CDR1 DFQATT, CDR2 SNEGSKA (reference sequence). Here the CDR3 reads CSASRQRSPLHF. The CDR3 nucleotides read TGCAGTGCTAGTAGGCAGAGGTCACCCCTCCACTTT.